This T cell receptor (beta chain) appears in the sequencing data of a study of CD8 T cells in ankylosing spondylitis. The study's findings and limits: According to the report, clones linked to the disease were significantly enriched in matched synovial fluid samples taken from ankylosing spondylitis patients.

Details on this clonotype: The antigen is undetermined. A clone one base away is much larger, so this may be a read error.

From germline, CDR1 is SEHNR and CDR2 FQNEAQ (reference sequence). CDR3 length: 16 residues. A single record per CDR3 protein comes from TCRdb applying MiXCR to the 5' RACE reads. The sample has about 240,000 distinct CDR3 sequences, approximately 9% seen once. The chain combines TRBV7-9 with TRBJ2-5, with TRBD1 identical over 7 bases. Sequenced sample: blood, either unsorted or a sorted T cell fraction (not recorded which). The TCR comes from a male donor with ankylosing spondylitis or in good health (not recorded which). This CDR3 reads CASSLSRDSLKETQCF. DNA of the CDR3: TGTGCCAGCAGCTTGTCCCGGGACAGCCTAAAAGAGACCCAGTGCTTC.